The source of this T cell receptor beta chain is a study of cytomegalovirus exposure and HLA in healthy donors. Study background: Earlier, 100 million to 130 million unique TCR beta sequences were recovered from about 170 million T cells by an analysis. Within an early data release were about 80 million unique TCRs drawn from HLA-typed donors. Whole-study findings and limits: Later work showed greater clonal expansion in HLA-associated TCR beta chains than in equally common others.

The J segment lost 6 bases and the V segment lost 4 bases, leaving 2 bases of the junction unmatched. In germline, CDR1 is SGHRS, CDR2 YFSETQ. The CDR3 extends over 12 amino acids. Although they were nominally healthy when sampled, donors likely had unrecorded immune exposures. In the PCR, 60 Vbeta and 13 Jbeta primers were used. Measured with immunoSEQ multiplex PCR; TCRdb has only the in-frame clones, and not every one. The table records around 64,000 clones, approximately 78% of them present only once. Remarks on this clone: The antigen is undetermined.

The chain has TRBV5-1 and TRBJ1-2, with 8 bases fitting TRBD1. What was sequenced was PBMCs. The TCR sequence derives from a man younger than 35 in good health and CMV-seropositive. The CDR3 sequence: CASSPTGDGYTF. In DNA form, the CDR3 reads TGCGCCAGCAGCCCGACAGGGGATGGCTACACCTTC.